Below are 31 T cell receptor beta chains sequenced from a single sample in a study of blood T cell repertoires in COVID-19. Repertoires were generated with immunoSEQ multiplex PCR, while TCRdb's copy carries only in-frame clones and drops some. The data hold about 200,000 clones, with approximately 80% observed a single time. Sequences were obtained from peripheral blood. Receptor source: a human donor in a cohort sampled during active COVID-19.

This chain uses TRBV15 with TRBJ2-7; 7 positions agree with TRBD1. The CDR3 loop spans 13 amino acids. The germline CDR1 and CDR2 sequences are LNHNV and YYDKDF (reference sequence). V shed 1 base and J 6 bases; nucleotides not matched to a gene: 3. This CDR3 is CATSRGQGGEQYF. The CDR3 DNA follows: TGTGCCACCAGCAGAGGACAGGGTGGCGAGCAGTACTTC.

The rearrangement uses TRBV18 and TRBJ2-7; D unresolved. Between the trimmed V and J ends, which lost 1 base and 0 bases, there was a span of 13 bases. CDR3 length: 16 residues. The germline CDR1 and CDR2 sequences are KGHSH and LQKENI. CDR3 in DNA: TGTGCCAGCTCACCACGGGCACCCCATGTCTCCTACGAGCAGTACTTC. It encodes CASSPRAPHVSYEQYF.

For the CDR3, the DNA is TGCGCCAGCAGCCAAGGGGGACTTAGGATGAACACTGAAGCTTTCTTT. Protein: CASSQGGLRMNTEAFF. The chain uses TRBV4-1 and TRBJ1-1, with a weak D call TRBD1 (5 bases). The V end was cut by 1 base, the J end by 0 bases, with 12 bases between. This CDR3 contains 16 residues. Germline CDR1 reads MGHRA; CDR2 reads YSYEKL.

This chain connects TRBV6-5 to TRBJ2-6; D uncertain. The germline gives CDR1 MNHEY, CDR2 SVGAGI. Trimming removed 0 bases at V and 3 bases at J, with 9 bases between. This CDR3 is built from 16 residues. The CDR3 DNA sequence: TGTGCCAGCAGTTACTCGAGGCTGGGTGGGGCCAACGTCCTGACTTTC. Translation: CASSYSRLGGANVLTF.

This chain joins TRBV5-8 and TRBJ1-1, with 10 bases that match TRBD1. Germline lookup yields CDR1 SGHTS and CDR2 YDEGEE. The CDR3 contains 15 residues. The J segment lost 6 bases and the V segment lost 3 bases, leaving 8 bases of the junction unmatched. DNA of the CDR3: TGTGCCAGCAGCTGGGGGACAGGGGAACTGGCTGAAGCTTTCTTT. This gives the protein CASSWGTGELAEAFF.

The chain links TRBV6-6 to TRBJ2-2; 9 nucleotides align to TRBD1. Germline V gene sequence: CDR1 MNHNY, CDR2 SVGAGI (reference sequence). This CDR3 is built from 15 residues. The V gene end was trimmed by 7 bases and the J gene end by 6 bases; junction bases not matched to a gene: 9. The CDR3 region has the DNA TGTGCCAGCAACGGGGGACAGGGAGGGTCCGGGGAGCTGTTTTTT. It specifies CASNGGQGGSGELFF.

The rearrangement uses TRBV5-1 and TRBJ2-1, with 7 nucleotides matching TRBD2. The CDR3 sequence is 15 residues long. V dropped 0 bases and J dropped 8; count of bases not matched to a gene: 8. CDR1 and CDR2 (germline): SGHRS, YFSETQ. The CDR3 DNA is TGCGCCAGCAGCTTGGAGCGGGGAGGGCCCGATGAGCAGTTCTTC. The encoded protein is CASSLERGGPDEQFF. The variable domain in full, with the rest retrieved from reference TRBV5-1 and TRBJ2-1, is KAGVTQTPRYLIKTRGQQVTLSCSPISGHRSVSWYQQTPGQGLQFLFEYFSETQRNKGNFPGRFSGRQFSNSRSEMNVSTLELGDSALYLCASSLERGGPDEQFFGPGTRLTVL.

The chain employs TRBV18 and TRBJ2-1; 12 nucleotides align to TRBD2. The CDR3 covers 19 residues. V gave up 2 bases and J gave up 1 base; unmatched junction bases: 9. Germline CDR1 KGHSH, CDR2 LQKENI. DNA of the CDR3: TGTGCCAGCTCACCAGGCGAGACTAGCGGGAGCGGATCCTACAATGAGCAGTTCTTC. It yields the protein CASSPGETSGSGSYNEQFF.

The genes are TRBV25-1 and TRBJ1-2, with D uncertain. Germline loops: CDR1 MGHDK, CDR2 SYGVNS. Trimming shortened V by 8 bases and J by 1 base, and 14 bases separated the two germline ends. The CDR3 is made up of 14 amino acids. The DNA of the CDR3 is TGTGCCAGCCTAGAAACGGGAGATAACTATGGCTACACCTTC. Translation gives CASLETGDNYGYTF.

The table lists this clone with a few counts. This chain links TRBV6-5 with TRBJ1-1; 7 bases map to TRBD1. The CDR3 is 14 amino acids. Germline CDR1 MNHEY, CDR2 SVGAGI. The trim removed 5 bases at V and 0 bases at J, leaving 3 bases unmatched. The CDR3 spells CASSRDRLNTEAFF. The CDR3 DNA sequence: TGTGCCAGCAGTCGGGACAGACTGAACACTGAAGCTTTCTTT.

This chain joins TRBV10-3 and TRBJ2-3, with 8 positions matching TRBD2. Germline V gene data show CDR1 as ENHRY and CDR2 as SYGVKD. V gave up 6 bases and J gave up 3 bases; unmatched junction bases: 14. The CDR3 is 17 residues long. CDR3 sequence (DNA): TGTGCCATCAGCCGAACCAGCGGGAGCGAGGGAACAGATACGCAGTATTTT. It yields the protein CAISRTSGSEGTDTQYF.

This CDR3 reads CASAITGVSTDTQYF. The CDR3 nucleotides are TGCGCCAGCGCTATCACAGGGGTTAGCACAGATACGCAGTATTTT. The chain joins TRBV4-1 to TRBJ2-3; 7 bases line up with TRBD1. The CDR3 is 15 amino acids. Germline assignment: CDR1 MGHRA and CDR2 YSYEKL. V was clipped by 8 bases and J by 0 bases; unmatched bases: 8.

V is TRBV7-9 and J is TRBJ2-5; 9 nucleotides align to TRBD2. The CDR3 is made up of 19 amino acids. Germline loops: CDR1 SEHNR, CDR2 FQNEAQ (reference sequence). V lost 2 bases and J lost 1; bases outside the gene matches: 14. The CDR3 DNA sequence: TGTGCCAGCAGCTTATTAGCGGGGGACCTTCTGGGGTCCCAAGAGACCCAGTACTTC. Encoded protein: CASSLLAGDLLGSQETQYF. The entire variable domain, with the rest obtained from reference TRBV7-9 and TRBJ2-5, is as follows: DTGVSQNPRHKITKRGQNVTFRCDPISEHNRLYWYRQTLGQGPEFLTYFQNEAQLEKSRLLSDRFSAERPKGSFSTLEIQRTEQGDSAMYLCASSLLAGDLLGSQETQYFGPGTRLLVL.

The CDR3 DNA reads TGTGCCAGCAGTGGGACAGGGGGCGCGGGGACTGAAGCTTTCTTT. It yields the protein CASSGTGGAGTEAFF. The gene calls are TRBV28 and TRBJ1-1; the match to TRBD1 covers 12 bases. Germline V gene sequence: CDR1 MDHEN, CDR2 SYDVKM. This CDR3 is built from 15 residues. J lost 5 bases, V lost 5 bases, and 6 bases had no gene match. The variable domain in full, with the rest retrieved from reference TRBV28 and TRBJ1-1, is DVKVTQSSRYLVKRTGEKVFLECVQDMDHENMFWYRQDPGLGLRLIYFSYDVKMKEKGDIPEGYSVSREKKERFSLILESASTNQTSMYLCASSGTGGAGTEAFFGQGTRLTVV.

V is TRBV5-1 and J is TRBJ2-1, with 10 bases lining up with TRBD2. The CDR3 sequence is 15 residues long. V shed 1 base and J 7 bases; nucleotides not matched to a gene: 5. Germline CDR1 and CDR2: SGHRS and YFSETQ. Here the CDR3 DNA reads TGCGCCAGCAGCTTGATCTCTAGCGGGGGTAATGAGCAGTTCTTC. Its translation: CASSLISSGGNEQFF. Filled out from reference TRBV5-1 and TRBJ2-1, the complete variable domain reads KAGVTQTPRYLIKTRGQQVTLSCSPISGHRSVSWYQQTPGQGLQFLFEYFSETQRNKGNFPGRFSGRQFSNSRSEMNVSTLELGDSALYLCASSLISSGGNEQFFGPGTRLTVL.

CDR3 sequence: CASRDSTGNTQPQHF. CDR3 DNA sequence: TGTGCCAGCAGGGATTCAACAGGCAATACACAGCCCCAGCATTTT. The chain combines TRBV2 with TRBJ1-5, with a tentative D call TRBD1 (5 bases). CDR1 is SNHLY, CDR2 FYNNEI, per germline. V lost 6 bases, J lost 7 bases, and 19 bases lay in between. The CDR3 is 15 amino acids.

V usage is TRBV18 and J usage is TRBJ1-1, with TRBD1 matching over 7 bases. CDR3 length: 13 amino acids. The V and J ends lost 2 bases and 6 bases, in that order; junction bases with no gene match: 3. Germline lookup yields CDR1 KGHSH and CDR2 LQKENI. CDR3 protein: CASSPEGAAEAFF. The CDR3 nucleotides are TGTGCCAGCTCACCAGAGGGGGCTGCTGAAGCTTTCTTT.

In DNA form, the CDR3 reads TGTGCCAGCAGCTTAGGCGGCGGGACGAACACCGGGGAGCTGTTTTTT. Its translation: CASSLGGGTNTGELFF. The rearrangement links TRBV11-3 to TRBJ2-2, with D tentatively TRBD2 (6 bases). V lost 1 base and J 0 bases, leaving 9 bases between the germline ends. Germline CDR1 and CDR2: SGHNT and YENEEA. CDR3 length: 16 amino acids.

The V gene is TRBV28, the J gene TRBJ2-3; 7 bases agree with TRBD2. This CDR3 contains 13 residues. V shed 10 bases and J 5 bases; nucleotides not matched to a gene: 9. Germline CDR1 is MDHEN and CDR2 is SYDVKM. The CDR3 is CAIVSGSKDTQYF. The DNA for the CDR3 is TGTGCCATCGTTAGCGGGTCTAAAGATACGCAGTATTTT.

The chain's CDR3 is CASGGVGQGIREKLFF. The CDR3 DNA reads TGTGCCAGCGGAGGCGTAGGACAGGGGATTCGAGAAAAACTGTTTTTT. The chain joins TRBV7-9 to TRBJ1-4; 9 bases map to TRBD1. Trimming took 8 bases from V and 8 from J; bases not matched to a gene: 15. This CDR3 contains 16 residues. Germline CDR1 and CDR2: SEHNR and FQNEAQ (reference sequence).

The chain couples TRBV19 to TRBJ2-2, with D maybe TRBD2 (5 bases). Germline CDR1 and CDR2: LNHDA and SQIVND (reference sequence). Trimming took 2 bases from V and 3 from J, leaving 10 bases between them. The CDR3 is made up of 15 amino acids. The CDR3 DNA sequence: TGTGCCAGTAGTATACAAGGAGGCGACACCGGGGAGCTGTTTTTT. The encoded protein is CASSIQGGDTGELFF.

The chain recombines TRBV6-5 with TRBJ2-7, with D possibly matching TRBD1 (5 bases). The CDR3 has 16 residues. Germline V lookup: CDR1 MNHEY, CDR2 SVGAGI. The V and J ends lost 0 bases and 4 bases respectively, with 16 bases between them. Here the CDR3 reads CASSYSQGAAEYEQYF. CDR3 DNA: TGTGCCAGCAGTTACTCCCAAGGGGCGGCAGAATACGAGCAGTACTTC.

The chain has TRBV27 and TRBJ1-2; D is perhaps TRBD1 (5 bases). CDR3 length: 14 residues. From germline, CDR1 is MNHEY and CDR2 SMNVEV (reference sequence). The V gene lost 4 bases and the J gene lost 7 bases, with 16 bases spanning the gap. DNA of the CDR3: TGTGCCAGCAGTTGGTTTGGCGGGGGAGGTGGCTACACCTTC. It codes for CASSWFGGGGGYTF.

The V gene is TRBV4-2, the J gene TRBJ2-7, with D perhaps TRBD2 (5 bases). Trimming pared 1 base from V and 6 bases from J, leaving 19 bases between. This CDR3 has 16 residues. Germline loops: CDR1 LGHNA, CDR2 YNFKEQ. This CDR3 is CASSQGIGEVLFEQYF. In nucleotides, the CDR3 is TGTGCCAGCAGCCAAGGGATCGGGGAAGTCCTCTTCGAGCAGTACTTC.

This clone has only one observation. Other DNA sequences of this sample code for an identical CDR3. The gene calls are TRBV6-5 and TRBJ2-7; 9 positions match TRBD1. Losses at the gene ends were 6 bases for V and 6 bases for J; bases not matched to a gene: 6. This CDR3 is built from 13 residues. Germline V gives CDR1 MNHEY, CDR2 SVGAGI. DNA for the CDR3: TGTGCCAGCAGGCAAACAGGGGGCGGCGAGCAGTACTTC. Protein sequence: CASRQTGGGEQYF.

J is TRBJ1-1 and V is TRBV6-5, with a weak D call TRBD1 (5 bases). Per the germline V gene, CDR1 is MNHEY and CDR2 is SVGAGI. This CDR3 region has 14 residues. V was clipped by 5 bases and J by 2 bases, with 12 bases between them. The CDR3 DNA reads TGTGCCAGCAGTCGACAGATCCTTAACACTGAAGCTTTCTTT. Translated, it gives CASSRQILNTEAFF.

This clone has just a few counts. The gene calls are TRBV6-5 and TRBJ1-5; 7 bases fit TRBD1. With V trimmed by 5 bases and J by 4 bases, 8 bases remained unmatched. Germline lookup yields CDR1 MNHEY and CDR2 SVGAGI. This CDR3 is built from 15 residues. The CDR3 is CASSPRDSPNQPQHF. In DNA form, the CDR3 reads TGTGCCAGCAGTCCCCGGGACAGCCCAAATCAGCCCCAGCATTTT.

This chain joins TRBV30 and TRBJ1-2; no clear D gene. The germline V gene has CDR1 GTSNPN and CDR2 SVGIG (reference sequence). The CDR3 is made up of 14 amino acids. The ends were cut back, 0 bases at V and 1 base at J, with 9 bases in the middle. The CDR3, as DNA: TGTGCCTGGAGTGTGGGCGGGTATAACTATGGCTACACCTTC. Translation gives CAWSVGGYNYGYTF.

The V and J genes are TRBV5-6 and TRBJ2-6; a possible D gene is TRBD2 (5 bases). The CDR3 extends over 18 amino acids. V was shortened by 0 bases and J by 4 bases, with 17 bases between the two germline ends. Germline CDR1 reads SGHDT; CDR2 reads YYEEEE. The CDR3 protein is CASSLVASLLRGANVLTF. The DNA for the CDR3 is TGTGCCAGCAGCTTGGTAGCTAGCCTTTTAAGAGGGGCCAACGTCCTGACTTTC.

This clone was counted many times. The genes are TRBV15 and TRBJ2-7; 9 bases fit TRBD2. This CDR3 is built from 15 residues. Looked up from germline, CDR1 is LNHNV and CDR2 is YYDKDF (reference sequence). The V and J ends lost 4 bases and 7 bases, in that order; junction bases with no gene match: 11. The CDR3 DNA follows: TGTGCCACCAGCAACAAAGCGGGAGGCCGGGGGGAGCAGTACTTC. Residues: CATSNKAGGRGEQYF. Variable domain in full (rest from reference TRBV15 and TRBJ2-7): DAMVIQNPRYQVTQFGKPVTLSCSQTLNHNVMYWYQQKSSQAPKLLFHYYDKDFNNEADTPDNFQSRRPNTSFCFLDIRSPGLGDTAMYLCATSNKAGGRGEQYFGPGTRLTVT.

The CDR3 here is CATSPLYDNEQFF. The CDR3, as DNA: TGTGCCACCAGTCCCCTATACGACAATGAGCAGTTCTTC. The chain has TRBV24-1 and TRBJ2-1; no clear D. The CDR3 runs to 13 residues. The V end lost 6 bases, the J end lost 5 bases, and 10 bases lay between the germline ends. The V gene's germline CDR1 is KGHDR and CDR2 SFDVKD.